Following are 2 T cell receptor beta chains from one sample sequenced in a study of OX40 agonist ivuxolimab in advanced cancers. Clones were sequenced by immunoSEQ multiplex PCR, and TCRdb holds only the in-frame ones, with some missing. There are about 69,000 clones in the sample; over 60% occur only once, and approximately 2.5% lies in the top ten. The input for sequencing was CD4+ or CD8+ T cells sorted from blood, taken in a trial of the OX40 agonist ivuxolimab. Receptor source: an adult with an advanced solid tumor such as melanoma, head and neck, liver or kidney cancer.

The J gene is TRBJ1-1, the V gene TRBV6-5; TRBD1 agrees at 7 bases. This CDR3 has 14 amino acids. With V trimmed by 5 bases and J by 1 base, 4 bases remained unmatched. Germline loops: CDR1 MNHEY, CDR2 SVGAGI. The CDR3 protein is CASSRDSSNTEAFF. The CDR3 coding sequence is TGTGCCAGCAGTCGGGACAGCTCGAACACTGAAGCTTTCTTT.

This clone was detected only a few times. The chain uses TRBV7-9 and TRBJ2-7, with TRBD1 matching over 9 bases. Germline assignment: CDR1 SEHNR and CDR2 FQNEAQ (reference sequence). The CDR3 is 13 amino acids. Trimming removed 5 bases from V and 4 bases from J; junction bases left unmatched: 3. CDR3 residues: CASSTGQGYEQYF. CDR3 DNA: TGTGCCAGCAGCACGGGACAGGGATACGAGCAGTACTTC.